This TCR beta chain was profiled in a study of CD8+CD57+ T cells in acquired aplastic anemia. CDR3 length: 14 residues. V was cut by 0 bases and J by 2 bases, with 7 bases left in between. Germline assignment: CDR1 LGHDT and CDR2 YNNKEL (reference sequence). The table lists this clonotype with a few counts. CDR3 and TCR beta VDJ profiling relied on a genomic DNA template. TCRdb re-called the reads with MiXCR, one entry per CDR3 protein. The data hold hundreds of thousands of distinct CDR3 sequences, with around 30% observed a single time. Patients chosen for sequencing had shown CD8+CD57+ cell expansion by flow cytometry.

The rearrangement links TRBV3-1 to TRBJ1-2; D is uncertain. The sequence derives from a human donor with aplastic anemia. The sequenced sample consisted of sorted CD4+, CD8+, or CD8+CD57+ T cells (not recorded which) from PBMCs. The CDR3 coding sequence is TGTGCCAGCAGCCAAGACCCCAAGAACTATGGCTACACCTTC. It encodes CASSQDPKNYGYTF.